This T cell receptor (beta chain) was recorded in a study of cytomegalovirus exposure and HLA in healthy donors. Trimming removed 1 base from V and 0 bases from J, with 9 bases in between. The CDR3 totals 16 residues. Germline V gene data show CDR1 as LGHNA and CDR2 as YSLEER. The primer mix had 60 Vbeta and 13 Jbeta primers. TCRdb's table, derived via immunoSEQ multiplex PCR, lists solely in-frame clones and lacks some. The table lists about 160,000 clones, roughly 80% of them singletons. The chain is built from TRBV4-3 and TRBJ1-4; D is ambiguous. The source material was PBMCs. This TCR derives from a man younger than 45 in good health and CMV-seropositive. The CDR3 here is CASSQAGKSTNEKLFF. Here the CDR3 DNA reads TGCGCCAGCAGCCAAGCGGGAAAATCAACTAATGAAAAACTGTTTTTT.